These 9 T cell receptor beta chains were all obtained from the same sample, sequenced in a study of CD8+ T cells in alopecia areata. Reverse transcribed after extraction, RNA yielded cDNA as the sequencing template. TCRdb's copy holds only in-frame clones and misses some; the assay was immunoSEQ multiplex PCR. This table has fewer than 200,000 clones, under 60% appearing once. The treatment is: oral pan-JAK inhibitor, 5-10 mg twice daily. The material sequenced was CD8+ T cells sorted from blood, taken at week 24, from a patient treated with tofacitinib. The receptors come from a human donor with alopecia areata.

V and J are TRBV7-9 and TRBJ2-7, with no clear D. This CDR3 has 13 amino acids. Germline V CDR1 and CDR2: SEHNR, FQNEAQ (reference sequence). V shed 4 bases and J shed 5 bases, with 12 bases lying between them. The CDR3 DNA sequence: TGTGCCAGCAGCTCCCAGAGAGTCCACGAGCAGTACTTC. Translation: CASSSQRVHEQYF.

This clone was detected many times. This sequence joins TRBV11-2 and TRBJ1-2; 9 bases are a match to TRBD1. Germline V gene sequence: CDR1 SGHAT, CDR2 FQNNGV. With V trimmed by 4 bases and J by 8 bases, 11 bases remained unmatched. This CDR3 spans 15 amino acids. CDR3 region: CASSSNTGTGNGYTF. Here the CDR3 DNA reads TGTGCCAGCAGCTCCAATACCGGGACAGGGAACGGCTACACCTTC.

This clone turned up a few times. The genes are TRBV6-1 and TRBJ2-2; tentatively, D is TRBD1 or TRBD2 (5 bases each). CDR1 MNHNS and CDR2 SASEGT come from the germline V gene. The germline V and J ends were trimmed by 2 bases and 4 bases, with 14 bases remaining between them. The CDR3 has 16 residues. This chain's CDR3 is CASSEHVRDVTGELFF. In DNA, the CDR3 is TGTGCCAGCAGTGAACACGTCAGGGACGTCACCGGGGAGCTGTTTTTT.

This clone was observed a few times. This chain uses TRBV6-1 with TRBJ2-3; the match to TRBD2 covers 7 bases. V shed 3 bases, J shed 1 base, and the junction held 7 bases outside the gene matches. Germline loops: CDR1 MNHNS, CDR2 SASEGT. This CDR3 region has 16 residues. The CDR3 DNA follows: TGTGCCAGCAGTGACGTAGCGGGTATGGGCACAGATACGCAGTATTTT. Its translation is CASSDVAGMGTDTQYF.

The chain has TRBV13 and TRBJ2-4; TRBD1 matches 9 bases. The CDR3 extends over 12 amino acids. Germline-derived CDR1 and CDR2 are PRHDT and FYEKMQ (reference sequence). The junction had 6 bases not matched to a gene; V was cut back by 11 bases and J by 7 bases. The CDR3 coding sequence is TGTGCCGGAGGACAGGGGCGGAACATTCAGTACTTC. It is translated as CAGGQGRNIQYF.

V and J are TRBV29-1 and TRBJ2-7; tentative D call: TRBD2 (5 bases). V was clipped by 1 base and J by 5 bases, with 12 bases between them. In germline, CDR1 is SQVTM, CDR2 ANQGSEA. CDR3 length equals 13 residues. CDR3 sequence (DNA): TGCAGCGTTGAAGCGGGGATCGGCGACGAGCAGTACTTC. As protein: CSVEAGIGDEQYF.

The gene calls are TRBV2 and TRBJ2-1; D gene unclear. The CDR3 length is 12 residues. V gave up 5 bases and J gave up 10 bases, with 12 bases separating them. Germline V gene sequence: CDR1 SNHLY, CDR2 FYNNEI. The CDR3 sequence: CASSYWGREQFF. The CDR3 DNA reads as TGTGCCAGCAGTTATTGGGGTAGGGAGCAGTTCTTC.

The rearrangement joins TRBV7-9 to TRBJ2-2; possibly TRBD1 for D (5 bases). The germline V and J ends were trimmed by 1 base and 4 bases, with 10 bases remaining between them. The CDR3 loop spans 15 amino acids. Germline V CDR1 and CDR2: SEHNR, FQNEAQ (reference sequence). CDR3 nucleotides: TGTGCCAGCAGCTTAGTCGTCAGGGCCACCGGGGAGCTGTTTTTT. Translated, it gives CASSLVVRATGELFF.

The CDR3 is CSVLAGGRPEQFF. The CDR3, as DNA: TGCAGCGTTCTGGCAGGGGGAAGACCTGAGCAGTTCTTC. The chain employs TRBV29-1 and TRBJ2-1, with 7 bases that match TRBD1. The V gene end was trimmed by 5 bases and the J gene end by 9 bases; junction bases not matched to a gene: 10. The CDR3 extends over 13 amino acids. In germline, CDR1 is SQVTM, CDR2 ANQGSEA.